Below, 2 T cell receptor beta chains from the same sample are listed, as sequenced in a study of memory CD4+ T cells and cytomegalovirus serostatus. The repertoire was sequenced with immunoSEQ multiplex PCR; TCRdb's copy has only in-frame clones and lacks some. The sample includes about 75,000 clones, around four fifths of them seen just once. Single viable CD3+CD4+CD8-CD45RO+ cells were sorted as the memory CD4+ T cells. The sample consisted of memory CD4+ T cells from blood. These receptors came from an adult in good health and CMV-seropositive.

The chain joins TRBV30 to TRBJ2-1; D not certain. This CDR3 has 14 amino acids. From germline, CDR1 is GTSNPN and CDR2 SVGIG (reference sequence). V was cut by 2 bases and J by 0 bases, with 8 bases left in between. CDR3 loop: CAWSHESSYNEQFF. In DNA, the CDR3 is TGTGCCTGGAGTCATGAGAGCTCCTACAATGAGCAGTTCTTC.

This chain joins TRBV20-1 and TRBJ1-2; 9 bases map to TRBD1. Losses at the gene ends were 5 bases for V and 8 bases for J; bases not matched to a gene: 3. There are 11 residues in the CDR3. The V gene's germline CDR1 is DFQATT and CDR2 SNEGSKA (reference sequence). This CDR3 reads CSAGDREGYTF. CDR3 nucleotide sequence: TGCAGTGCTGGGGACAGGGAAGGCTACACCTTC.